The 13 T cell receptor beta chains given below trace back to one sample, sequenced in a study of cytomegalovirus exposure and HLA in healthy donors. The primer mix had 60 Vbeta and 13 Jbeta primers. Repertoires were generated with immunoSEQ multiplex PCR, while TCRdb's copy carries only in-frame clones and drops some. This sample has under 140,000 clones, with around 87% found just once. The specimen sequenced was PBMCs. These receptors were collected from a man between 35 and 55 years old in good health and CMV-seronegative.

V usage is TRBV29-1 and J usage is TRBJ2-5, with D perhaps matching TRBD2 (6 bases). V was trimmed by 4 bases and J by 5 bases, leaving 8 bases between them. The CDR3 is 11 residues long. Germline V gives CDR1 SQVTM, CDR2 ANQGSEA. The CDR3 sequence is CSVGLVETQYF. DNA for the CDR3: TGCAGCGTTGGACTAGTTGAGACCCAGTACTTC.

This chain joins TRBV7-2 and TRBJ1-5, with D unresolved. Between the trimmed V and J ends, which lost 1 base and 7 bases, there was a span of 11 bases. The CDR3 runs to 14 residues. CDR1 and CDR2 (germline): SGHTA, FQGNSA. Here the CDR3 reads CASSLVAGEQPQHF. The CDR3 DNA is TGTGCCAGCAGCTTAGTGGCCGGGGAGCAGCCCCAGCATTTT.

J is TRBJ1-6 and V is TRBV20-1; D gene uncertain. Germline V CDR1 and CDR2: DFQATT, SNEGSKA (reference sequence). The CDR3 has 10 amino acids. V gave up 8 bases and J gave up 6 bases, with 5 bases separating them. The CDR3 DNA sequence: TGCAGTCCCCTTAATTCACCCCTCCACTTT. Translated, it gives CSPLNSPLHF.

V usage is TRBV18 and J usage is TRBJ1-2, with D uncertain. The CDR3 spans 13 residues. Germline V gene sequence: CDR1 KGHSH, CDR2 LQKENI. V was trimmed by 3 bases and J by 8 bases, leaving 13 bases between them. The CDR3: CASSPAPGDGYTF. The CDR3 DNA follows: TGTGCCAGCTCACCGGCGCCAGGTGACGGCTACACCTTC.

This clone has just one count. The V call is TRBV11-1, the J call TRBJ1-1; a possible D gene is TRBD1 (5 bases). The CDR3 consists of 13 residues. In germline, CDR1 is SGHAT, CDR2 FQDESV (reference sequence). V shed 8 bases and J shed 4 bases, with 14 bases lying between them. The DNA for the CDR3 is TGTGCCAGCGGCCGGATGGGGGGCACTGAAGCTTTCTTT. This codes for CASGRMGGTEAFF.

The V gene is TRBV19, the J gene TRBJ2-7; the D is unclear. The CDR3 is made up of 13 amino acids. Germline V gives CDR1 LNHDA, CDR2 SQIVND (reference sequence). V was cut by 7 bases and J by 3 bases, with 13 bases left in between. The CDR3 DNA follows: TGTGCCAGTACGGGTGAAGGAATCTACGAGCAGTACTTC. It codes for CASTGEGIYEQYF.

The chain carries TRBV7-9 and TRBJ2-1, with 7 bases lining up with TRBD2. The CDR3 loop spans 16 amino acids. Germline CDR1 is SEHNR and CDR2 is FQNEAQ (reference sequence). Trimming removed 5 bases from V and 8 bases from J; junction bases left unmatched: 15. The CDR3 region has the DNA TGTGCCAGCAGCCCCCGATCCAGCGGGGACCCGCATGAGCAGTTCTTC. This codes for CASSPRSSGDPHEQFF.

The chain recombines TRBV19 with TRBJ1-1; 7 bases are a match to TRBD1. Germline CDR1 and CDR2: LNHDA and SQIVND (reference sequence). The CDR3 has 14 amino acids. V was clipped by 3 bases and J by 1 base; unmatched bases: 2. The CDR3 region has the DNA TGTGCCAGTAGTATGGGACAGACGAACACTGAAGCTTTCTTT. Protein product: CASSMGQTNTEAFF.

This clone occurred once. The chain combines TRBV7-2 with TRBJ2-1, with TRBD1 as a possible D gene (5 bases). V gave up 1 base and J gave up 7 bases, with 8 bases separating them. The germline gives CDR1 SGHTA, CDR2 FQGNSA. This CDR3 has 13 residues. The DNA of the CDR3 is TGTGCCAGCAGCTTAGTACAGGCTAATGAGCAGTTCTTC. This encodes CASSLVQANEQFF.

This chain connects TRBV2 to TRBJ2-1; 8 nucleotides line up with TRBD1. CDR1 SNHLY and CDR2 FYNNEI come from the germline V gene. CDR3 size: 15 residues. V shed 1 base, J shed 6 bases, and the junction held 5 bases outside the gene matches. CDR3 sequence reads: CASSEEGQVFNEQFF. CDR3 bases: TGTGCCAGCAGTGAAGAGGGACAGGTCTTCAATGAGCAGTTCTTC. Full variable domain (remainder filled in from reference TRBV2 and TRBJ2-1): EPEVTQTPSHQVTQMGQEVILRCVPISNHLYFYWYRQILGQKVEFLVSFYNNEISEKSEIFDDQFSVERPDGSNFTLKIRSTKLEDSAMYFCASSEEGQVFNEQFFGPGTRLTVL.

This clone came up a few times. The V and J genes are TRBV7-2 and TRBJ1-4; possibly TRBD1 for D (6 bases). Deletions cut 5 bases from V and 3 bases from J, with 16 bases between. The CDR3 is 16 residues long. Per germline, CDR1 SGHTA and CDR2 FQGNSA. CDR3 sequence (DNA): TGTGCCAGCAGCACCCCGAAAACAGGGTCTAATGAAAAACTGTTTTTT. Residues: CASSTPKTGSNEKLFF.

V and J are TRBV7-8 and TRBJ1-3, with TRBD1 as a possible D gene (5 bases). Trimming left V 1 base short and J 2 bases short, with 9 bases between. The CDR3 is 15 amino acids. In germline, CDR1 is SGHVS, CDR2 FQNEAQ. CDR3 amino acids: CASSLEGRAGNTIYF. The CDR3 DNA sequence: TGTGCCAGCAGCTTAGAGGGCAGGGCTGGAAACACCATATATTTT.

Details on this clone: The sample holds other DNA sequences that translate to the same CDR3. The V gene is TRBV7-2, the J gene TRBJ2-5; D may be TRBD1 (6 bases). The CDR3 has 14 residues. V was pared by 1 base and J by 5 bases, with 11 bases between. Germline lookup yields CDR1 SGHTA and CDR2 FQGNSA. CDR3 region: CASSLGGGGETQYF. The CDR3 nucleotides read TGTGCCAGCAGCTTAGGTGGGGGCGGGGAGACCCAGTACTTC. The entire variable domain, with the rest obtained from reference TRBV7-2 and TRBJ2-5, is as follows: GAGVSQSPSNKVTEKGKDVELRCDPISGHTALYWYRQSLGQGLEFLIYFQGNSAPDKSGLPSDRFSAERTGGSVSTLTIQRTQQEDSAVYLCASSLGGGGETQYFGPGTRLLVL.